Listed here are 27 T cell receptor beta chains from one sample, sequenced in a study of PD-1 blockade in mismatch repair-deficient tumors. Method: immunoSEQ multiplex PCR; TCRdb's copy keeps in-frame clones and lacks some. The repertoire holds around 40,000 clones, with around 79% as singletons. This sample comprised peripheral blood, obtained 4 weeks after starting pembrolizumab. The receptors shown here come from an adult with mismatch repair-deficient cancer.

The chain combines TRBV27 with TRBJ2-2; D may be TRBD2 (5 bases). Trimming pared 3 bases from V and 9 bases from J, leaving 11 bases between. Germline CDR1 and CDR2: MNHEY and SMNVEV (reference sequence). The length of the CDR3 is 13 residues. The CDR3 sequence is CASSFGPGRELFF. In DNA form, the CDR3 reads TGTGCCAGCAGTTTTGGGCCGGGAAGGGAGCTGTTTTTT.

The chain employs TRBV10-3 and TRBJ1-1; possibly TRBD1 for D (6 bases). V was cut by 10 bases and J by 2 bases, with 20 bases left in between. The germline gives CDR1 ENHRY, CDR2 SYGVKD. This CDR3 has 15 amino acids. CDR3 nucleotides: TGTGCCACCCTGAGAGGGGGAGGGGTTAACACTGAAGCTTTCTTT. Translation gives CATLRGGGVNTEAFF.

This clone was seen ten or more times. The chain couples TRBV5-1 to TRBJ1-1, with D perhaps TRBD1 (5 bases). V shed 7 bases and J shed 1 base, with 14 bases lying between them. CDR3 length: 14 amino acids. In germline, CDR1 is SGHRS, CDR2 YFSETQ. For the CDR3, the DNA is TGCGCCAGCGCATTCACGACAGAGAACACTGAAGCTTTCTTT. Protein: CASAFTTENTEAFF.

This chain connects TRBV11-3 to TRBJ2-7; 11 bases match TRBD2. Germline assignment: CDR1 SGHNT and CDR2 YENEEA. The CDR3 loop spans 17 amino acids. Trimming cost V 3 bases and J 3 bases; bases outside gene matches: 10. CDR3 sequence: CASSFRLAGGSFYEQYF. The DNA for the CDR3 is TGTGCCAGCAGCTTTAGGCTAGCGGGAGGATCTTTCTACGAGCAGTACTTC.

This chain links TRBV28 with TRBJ2-7, with a possible D match to TRBD1 (5 bases). Germline lookup yields CDR1 MDHEN and CDR2 SYDVKM. The CDR3 spans 13 residues. V shed 8 bases and J shed 3 bases, with 14 bases lying between them. In DNA, the CDR3 is TGTGCCAGCCGCCCATGGGGCGACTACGAGCAGTACTTC. Its translation is CASRPWGDYEQYF.

The chain joins TRBV10-3 to TRBJ2-5; D is possibly TRBD1 or TRBD2 (5 bases each). The germline V gene has CDR1 ENHRY and CDR2 SYGVKD. This CDR3 has 15 residues. Trimming shortened V by 4 bases and J by 2 bases, and 14 bases separated the two germline ends. The CDR3 region is CAISVQGSGQETQYF. CDR3 bases: TGTGCCATCAGTGTTCAGGGTTCGGGGCAAGAGACCCAGTACTTC.

The J gene is TRBJ2-2, the V gene TRBV4-2, with TRBD2 matching over 8 bases. CDR3 length: 17 amino acids. The J segment lost 0 bases and the V segment lost 4 bases, leaving 7 bases of the junction unmatched. The germline CDR1 and CDR2 sequences are LGHNA and YNFKEQ. The CDR3: CASSRPPGLANTGELFF. CDR3 in DNA: TGTGCCAGCAGCCGCCCACCGGGACTAGCGAACACCGGGGAGCTGTTTTTT.

The V gene is TRBV9, the J gene TRBJ2-3, with 11 nucleotides matching TRBD2. CDR1 is SGDLS and CDR2 is YYNGEE in the germline V gene. The junction had 2 bases not matched to a gene; V was cut back by 0 bases and J by 5 bases. This CDR3 contains 15 residues. The CDR3, as DNA: TGTGCCAGCAGCGTAGGACTAGCGGGACTAGATACGCAGTATTTT. This codes for CASSVGLAGLDTQYF. Supplemented by reference TRBV9 and TRBJ2-3, the full variable domain reads DSGVTQTPKHLITATGQRVTLRCSPRSGDLSVYWYQQSLDQGLQFLIQYYNGEERAKGNILERFSAQQFPDLHSELNLSSLELGDSALYFCASSVGLAGLDTQYFGPGTRLTVL.

The chain employs TRBV30 and TRBJ2-7; 10 bases line up with TRBD1. The CDR3 length is 14 residues. J gave up 2 bases and V 3 bases, and 4 bases lay outside the gene matches. Germline CDR1 and CDR2: GTSNPN and SVGIG (reference sequence). CDR3 region: CAWSDRGRPYEQYF. CDR3 coding DNA: TGTGCCTGGAGCGACAGGGGGCGACCCTACGAGCAGTACTTC.

This clone was detected only a few times. The chain joins TRBV20-1 to TRBJ2-5; unclear D gene. Germline V gene sequence: CDR1 DFQATT, CDR2 SNEGSKA (reference sequence). Trimming left V 4 bases short and J 1 base short, with 4 bases between. CDR3 length equals 11 residues. The CDR3 DNA reads TGCAGTGCTAAACTCCAAGAGACCCAGTACTTC. It is translated as CSAKLQETQYF.

This clone was counted a single time. The chain couples TRBV11-3 to TRBJ2-2; maybe TRBD1 (5 bases). The V gene's germline CDR1 is SGHNT and CDR2 YENEEA. V was cut by 5 bases and J by 5 bases, with 12 bases left in between. The CDR3 extends over 14 amino acids. The CDR3 region is CASSRLTETGELFF. The CDR3 nucleotides read TGTGCCAGCAGCCGGCTGACAGAAACCGGGGAGCTGTTTTTT.

This chain joins TRBV6-5 and TRBJ2-7; 7 bases map to TRBD1. The CDR3 length is 15 residues. Germline V gene sequence: CDR1 MNHEY, CDR2 SVGAGI. Trimming cost V 2 bases and J 0 bases; bases outside gene matches: 4. The CDR3 spells CASSYRAGGSYEQYF. DNA of the CDR3: TGTGCCAGCAGTTACCGGGCAGGGGGCTCCTACGAGCAGTACTTC.

The chain links TRBV6-1 to TRBJ1-1; unclear D gene. The CDR3 is 12 amino acids. CDR1 MNHNS and CDR2 SASEGT come from the germline V gene. V lost 5 bases to trimming and J lost 8 bases, with 12 bases between them. The CDR3 is CASSYQTAEAFF. The CDR3, as DNA: TGTGCCAGCAGTTATCAAACCGCGGAAGCTTTCTTT.

The chain joins TRBV11-2 to TRBJ1-1; D gene uncertain. The CDR3 is 13 residues long. Per germline, CDR1 SGHAT and CDR2 FQNNGV. V was pared by 2 bases and J by 4 bases, with 8 bases between. The CDR3 DNA reads as TGTGCCAGCAGCTTATGGGGTGTCACTGAAGCTTTCTTT. Its protein is CASSLWGVTEAFF.

This chain joins TRBV5-1 and TRBJ1-2, with D possibly TRBD1 on 5 matching bases. Germline values: CDR1 SGHRS, CDR2 YFSETQ. The V gene lost 0 bases and the J gene lost 2 bases, with 14 bases spanning the gap. The CDR3 consists of 16 residues. CDR3 DNA: TGCGCCAGCAGCTTGGCAGCGGGGGAACAAAACTATGGCTACACCTTC. This encodes CASSLAAGEQNYGYTF. The variable domain in full, completed from reference TRBV5-1 and TRBJ1-2, reads KAGVTQTPRYLIKTRGQQVTLSCSPISGHRSVSWYQQTPGQGLQFLFEYFSETQRNKGNFPGRFSGRQFSNSRSEMNVSTLELGDSALYLCASSLAAGEQNYGYTFGSGTRLTVV.

This clone occurred a few times. The V gene is TRBV5-1, the J gene TRBJ2-6, with D hard to call. The ends were cut back, 4 bases at V and 0 bases at J, with 17 bases in the middle. This CDR3 has 18 amino acids. Germline V gene sequence: CDR1 SGHRS, CDR2 YFSETQ. This CDR3 is CASSPRPWTSSGANVLTF. The CDR3 nucleotides are TGCGCCAGCAGCCCCCGGCCTTGGACCAGCTCTGGGGCCAACGTCCTGACTTTC.

This clone was recorded once. The chain links TRBV18 to TRBJ1-1; no definite D call. Germline CDR1 reads KGHSH; CDR2 reads LQKENI. The CDR3 totals 14 residues. Trimming took 3 bases from V and 0 from J, leaving 8 bases between them. CDR3 region: CASSPGRLNTEAFF. The CDR3 DNA follows: TGTGCCAGCTCACCGGGCCGATTGAACACTGAAGCTTTCTTT.

The V gene is TRBV15, the J gene TRBJ1-1, with D unclear. Trimming removed 1 base from V and 14 bases from J, with 17 bases in between. CDR1 and CDR2 (germline): LNHNV, YYDKDF (reference sequence). CDR3 length equals 13 residues. The CDR3 loop is CATSRVPLDEFFF. The CDR3 DNA sequence: TGTGCCACCAGCAGAGTGCCGTTGGACGAGTTCTTCTTT.

The V call is TRBV28, the J call TRBJ2-3; no reliable D call. The V and J ends lost 6 bases and 0 bases respectively, with 19 bases between them. From germline, CDR1 is MDHEN and CDR2 SYDVKM. The CDR3 runs 17 residues. This CDR3 reads CASSPRWKRASTDTQYF. CDR3 sequence (DNA): TGTGCCAGCAGCCCGAGGTGGAAGCGCGCTAGCACAGATACGCAGTATTTT.

The chain employs TRBV18 and TRBJ1-3, with unresolved D. Trimming pared 0 bases from V and 0 bases from J, leaving 6 bases between. Germline V gene sequence: CDR1 KGHSH, CDR2 LQKENI. The CDR3 is 15 amino acids. Here the CDR3 reads CASSPPDISGNTIYF. The CDR3 coding sequence is TGTGCCAGCTCACCACCGGATATCTCTGGAAACACCATATATTTT.

The rearrangement uses TRBV21-1 and TRBJ1-1; the table gives TRBD1 as D, unverified against the DNA. TRBV21-1 is marked as a pseudogene. This CDR3 has 16 amino acids. CDR3 in DNA: TGTGCCAGCAGCAAATCGGACAGGGGCCCGAACACTGAAGCTTTCTTT. It codes for CASSKSDRGPNTEAFF.

This chain connects TRBV30 to TRBJ2-6; TRBD2 might be the D (7 bases). This CDR3 region has 16 residues. Germline V lookup: CDR1 GTSNPN, CDR2 SVGIG (reference sequence). Trimming left V 2 bases short and J 2 bases short, with 13 bases between. DNA for the CDR3: TGTGCCTGGAGTACGGGGGGCGGACCTGGGGCCAACGTCCTGACTTTC. It codes for CAWSTGGGPGANVLTF. Full variable domain (outside the CDR3, taken from reference TRBV30 and TRBJ2-6): SQTIHQWPATLVQPVGSPLSLECTVEGTSNPNLYWYRQAAGRGLQLLFYSVGIGQISSEVPQNLSASRPQDRQFILSSKKLLLSDSGFYLCAWSTGGGPGANVLTFGAGSRLTVL.

The V call is TRBV7-6, the J call TRBJ2-1, with 7 bases matching TRBD2. Germline CDR1 reads SGHVS; CDR2 reads FNYEAQ. CDR3 length equals 17 residues. With 3 bases clipped from V and 0 bases from J, the junction kept 8 bases outside the gene matches. This CDR3 is CASSFLEAGSSYNEQFF. CDR3 nucleotide sequence: TGTGCCAGCAGCTTCCTGGAAGCGGGGAGCTCCTACAATGAGCAGTTCTTC. The whole variable domain, remainder taken from reference TRBV7-6 and TRBJ2-1, is GAGVSQSPRYKVTKRGQDVALRCDPISGHVSLYWYRQALGQGPEFLTYFNYEAQQDKSGLPNDRFSAERPEGSISTLTIQRTEQRDSAMYRCASSFLEAGSSYNEQFFGPGTRLTVL.

The J gene is TRBJ2-6, the V gene TRBV18; a weak D match, TRBD1 (5 bases). Trimming pared 3 bases from V and 2 bases from J, leaving 11 bases between. CDR3 length: 16 residues. From germline, CDR1 is KGHSH and CDR2 LQKENI. The CDR3 loop reads CASSPARGAGANVLTF. CDR3 in DNA: TGTGCCAGCTCACCGGCTAGGGGTGCTGGGGCCAACGTCCTGACTTTC.

About this clone: A much larger clone lies one base from this, so it may be a read error. The CDR3 spells CASSPEPTGEPFF. CDR3 DNA sequence: TGTGCCAGCAGCCCCGAACCGACCGGGGAGCCGTTTTTT. The chain carries TRBV7-2 and TRBJ2-2; tentatively, D is TRBD2 (5 bases). The CDR3 is 13 residues long. CDR1 is SGHTA, CDR2 FQGNSA, per germline.

V gene TRBV21-1 combines with J gene TRBJ2-5; the listed D gene, TRBD1, was not tested against the DNA. TRBV21-1 is classified as a pseudogene. This CDR3 contains 14 residues. The CDR3 sequence: CASSKAKGDETQYF. The CDR3 DNA follows: TGTGCCAGCAGCAAAGCTAAAGGGGATGAGACCCAGTACTTC.

At least ten counts were recorded for this clone. The chain joins TRBV6-5 to TRBJ2-3; possibly TRBD2 for D (7 bases). Germline assignment: CDR1 MNHEY and CDR2 SVGAGI. This CDR3 has 15 amino acids. Trimming shortened V by 2 bases and J by 3 bases, and 12 bases separated the two germline ends. The CDR3 reads CASSYHREGTDTQYF. CDR3 in DNA: TGTGCCAGCAGTTACCACAGGGAGGGAACAGATACGCAGTATTTT.